The sequence of this T cell receptor (beta chain) was determined in a study of post-analysis software for immune sequencing data. Study observations and caveats: By F measure, strong co-clustering occurred among samples prepared in the same batch. The five TRBV segments detected at higher frequency in patients than in controls included TRBV5-6, TRBV5-1 and TRBV20-1.

Notes on this clonotype: Its target is unknown.

V was pared by 4 bases and J by 1 base, with 14 bases between. The germline V gene has CDR1 SGHRS and CDR2 YFSETQ. The CDR3 covers 15 residues. Each TCR beta cDNA library carried unique molecular identifiers. One entry per CDR3 protein results from TCRdb running MiXCR on the PCR reads. This table has under 900,000 distinct CDR3 sequences, roughly 50% appearing once. The TCR sequence derives from a girl between 5 and 17 years old with multiple sclerosis. The chain links TRBV5-1 to TRBJ1-1; no clear D. The specimen was blood. The CDR3 DNA reads TGCGCCAGCAGCCCCGACGGCCACAAGAACACTGAAGCTTTCTTT. Its translation: CASSPDGHKNTEAFF. The full variable domain, with the rest looked up from reference TRBV5-1 and TRBJ1-1, is KAGVTQTPRYLIKTRGQQVTLSCSPISGHRSVSWYQQTPGQGLQFLFEYFSETQRNKGNFPGRFSGRQFSNSRSEMNVSTLELGDSALYLCASSPDGHKNTEAFFGQGTRLTVV.